The rows below give T cell receptor beta chains drawn from one sample of a study of cytomegalovirus exposure and HLA in healthy donors. TCRdb's table, derived via immunoSEQ multiplex PCR, lists solely in-frame clones and lacks some. The sample gives roughly 140,000 clones, around 66% of which show up once; 3% is in the top ten. The sequencing sample was made of PBMCs. The receptors derive from a woman in her twenties or thirties in good health and CMV-seropositive. Both conserved end residues are part of each CDR3. A D gene is named only where the DNA matches it firmly. Some rows have no size entry. The others give once, few or many, or a class for an expanded clone.

clone_size,v_call,j_call,d_call,cdr3_nt,cdr3_aa
-,TRBV11-2,TRBJ1-5,-,TGTGCCAGCAGCGACACCTCTGTTCAGCCCCAGCATTTT,CASSDTSVQPQHF
-,TRBV5-1,TRBJ2-7,TRBD1,TGCGCCAGCAGCTTGGGGACAGGGATCGACGAGCAGTACTTC,CASSLGTGIDEQYF
few,TRBV6-5,TRBJ2-5,TRBD1,TGTGCCAGCAAGGGAGAGAGGGACAGGGAAAAGACCCAGTACTTC,CASKGERDREKTQYF
-,TRBV9,TRBJ2-7,-,TGTGCCAGCAGCCTAGAGAGTTTCTCCTACGAGCAGTACTTC,CASSLESFSYEQYF
-,TRBV7-9,TRBJ1-6,-,TGTGCCAGCAGCGTCTATCCAGGGGCGAAGAATTCACCCCTCCACTTT,CASSVYPGAKNSPLHF
-,TRBV7-8,TRBJ2-3,TRBD1,TGTGCCAGCAGCGTCAGGGGGCCAACAGATACGCAGTATTTT,CASSVRGPTDTQYF
-,TRBV30,TRBJ2-5,-,TGTGCCTGGAGGCGGCGAGAGACCCAGTACTTC,CAWRRRETQYF
-,TRBV10-3,TRBJ2-3,TRBD1,TGTGCCATCAGTGAGTTTTTGGGGACAGGGAAGGCAGATACGCAGTATTTT,CAISEFLGTGKADTQYF
few,TRBV15,TRBJ1-1,-,TGTGCCACCAGCAGAGATGCCCGGGACACTGAAGCTTTCTTT,CATSRDARDTEAFF
-,TRBV4-2,TRBJ1-2,TRBD1,TGTGCCAGCAGCCAAGTGGGACAGAAATATGGCTACACCTTC,CASSQVGQKYGYTF
-,TRBV10-3,TRBJ2-5,-,TGTGCCAGCAGAACCAACTCAGTCCCGGCGGGGGAGACCCAGTACTTC,CASRTNSVPAGETQYF
-,TRBV2,TRBJ1-1,TRBD1,TGTGCCAGCAGTGGATGGACAGGGATCACTGAAGCTTTCTTT,CASSGWTGITEAFF
few,TRBV20-1,TRBJ1-2,-,TGCAGTGCACAGGGCAACTATGGCTACACCTTC,CSAQGNYGYTF
-,TRBV19,TRBJ1-1,TRBD1,TGTGCCAGTGCTCCTCAGGGGGGGAACACTGAAGCTTTCTTT,CASAPQGGNTEAFF
-,TRBV13,TRBJ2-1,TRBD2,TGTGCCAGCAGCTTTGAACGGGGGACTAATAATGAGCAGTTCTTC,CASSFERGTNNEQFF
once,TRBV20-1,TRBJ2-1,-,TGCAGTGCTAGTAGAGCGGGTGAGCAGTTCTTC,CSASRAGEQFF
-,TRBV4-2,TRBJ2-7,-,TGTGCCAGCAGCCAAGAGCGGGAGCAGTACTTC,CASSQEREQYF
few,TRBV18,TRBJ2-5,TRBD1,TGTGCCAGCTCTCCCGGACAGGGGGCTGAGACCCAGTACTTC,CASSPGQGAETQYF
-,TRBV25-1,TRBJ2-5,-,TGTGCCAGCAGTGTGGCAGGCCAAGAGACCCAGTACTTC,CASSVAGQETQYF
-,TRBV4-2,TRBJ2-5,TRBD2,TGTGCCAGCAGCCAAGTGAGTCTAGCGGAGAAGGGGACCCAGTACTTC,CASSQVSLAEKGTQYF